This T cell receptor (beta chain) stems from a study of T cell responses to AZD1222 COVID-19 vaccine. Study results and caveats: The reported proportion of spike-specific TCRs targeting unmutated variant regions was nearly half.

The ends were cut back, 9 bases at V and 4 bases at J, with 7 bases in the middle. CDR3 size: 10 residues. The germline V gene has CDR1 SEHNR and CDR2 FQNEAQ (reference sequence). The protocol was immunoSEQ multiplex PCR, while the TCRdb copy is restricted to in-frame clones and leaves out a portion. The profile shows more than 75,000 clones, nearly 90% of them singletons. Points on this clone: Its antigen is not known.

The chain joins TRBV7-9 to TRBJ2-7, with unresolved D. This TCR was recovered from an adult in good health. Source: peripheral blood, taken on day 0 of AZD1222 vaccination. Here the CDR3 reads CARNKYEQYF. CDR3 nucleotides: TGTGCCAGGAACAAATACGAGCAGTACTTC. Variable domain in full (rest from reference TRBV7-9 and TRBJ2-7): DTGVSQNPRHKITKRGQNVTFRCDPISEHNRLYWYRQTLGQGPEFLTYFQNEAQLEKSRLLSDRFSAERPKGSFSTLEIQRTEQGDSAMYLCARNKYEQYFGPGTRLTVT.